This is a list of T cell receptor beta chains from one sample in a study of blood T cell repertoires in COVID-19. The table came from immunoSEQ multiplex PCR; TCRdb's copy has only in-frame clones and leaves some out. The data contain about 240,000 clones, 65% to 90% of them seen just once; the ten biggest clones take up 4.7%. The material sequenced was peripheral blood. The source is a woman aged 70-85 years with acute or convalescent COVID-19. Both conserved end residues are part of each CDR3. D genes are given only for firm matches. Clone size appears in some rows only: once, few, many, or a class for an expanded clone.

CASSPGQGAFGELFF TGTGCCAGCAGTCCCGGACAGGGGGCGTTCGGGGAGCTGTTTTTT NA TRBJ2-2 TRBV6-4 TRBD1
CASSLTGNTEAFF TGTGCCAGCAGTTTAACCGGGAACACTGAAGCTTTCTTT NA TRBJ1-1 TRBV12-3/TRBV12-4 NA
CASSQGGQGGNYGYTF TGCGCCAGCAGCCAAGGGGGACAGGGCGGAAACTATGGCTACACCTTC once TRBJ1-2 TRBV4-3 TRBD1
CASSQEAVGQQPQHF TGCGCCAGCAGCCAAGAGGCCGTGGGGCAGCAGCCCCAGCATTTT NA TRBJ1-5 TRBV4-3 NA
CATCPGTGFPQPQHF TGTGCCACCTGTCCCGGGACAGGGTTTCCTCAGCCCCAGCATTTT NA TRBJ1-5 TRBV19 TRBD1
CASSQLTGRSGNTEAFF TGTGCCAGCAGCCAACTGACAGGGAGGAGTGGGAACACTGAAGCTTTCTTT NA TRBJ1-1 TRBV3-1/TRBV3-2 TRBD1
CSALRDRSPGELFF TGCAGCGCCCTAAGGGACAGATCTCCGGGGGAGCTGTTTTTT NA TRBJ2-2 TRBV29-1 TRBD1
CAVSRGVAGVRGYTDTQYF TGTGCCGTATCCCGAGGGGTAGCGGGGGTTCGCGGGTACACAGATACGCAGTATTTT NA TRBJ2-3 TRBV7-9 TRBD2
CASSDRQNLAKNIQYF TGTGCCAGCAGTGACCGACAGAACTTAGCCAAAAACATTCAGTACTTC NA TRBJ2-4 TRBV2 NA
CASSPLIRGTSGGGTQYF TGTGCCAGCAGCCCCCTGATCCGTGGGACTAGCGGAGGAGGGACCCAGTACTTC NA TRBJ2-5 TRBV7-2 TRBD2
CASSLMGTGKYYEQYF TGTGCCAGCAGCTTGATGGGGACAGGGAAGTACTACGAGCAGTACTTC few TRBJ2-7 TRBV5-6 TRBD1
CASSLRNEAFF TGTGCCAGCAGTTTGCGCAATGAAGCTTTCTTT once TRBJ1-1 TRBV6-5 NA
CASSPPPRGGNTGELFF TGTGCCAGCTCACCCCCACCTCGCGGGGGGAACACCGGGGAGCTGTTTTTT once TRBJ2-2 TRBV18 TRBD2
CASSPVTSGGDTQYF TGTGCCAGCAGTCCGGTGACTAGCGGGGGAGATACGCAGTATTTT NA TRBJ2-3 TRBV6-5 TRBD2
CASSEDWQANQPQHF TGTGCCAGCAGTGAAGATTGGCAGGCCAATCAGCCCCAGCATTTT NA TRBJ1-5 TRBV2 NA
CASSSVTGGDNEQFF TGTGCCAGCAGCTCCGTCACAGGGGGGGACAATGAGCAGTTCTTC NA TRBJ2-1 TRBV28 NA
CASSPPRQGYNSPLHF TGTGCCAGCAGCCCCCCGAGACAGGGTTATAATTCACCCCTCCACTTT NA TRBJ1-6 TRBV14 TRBD1
CASSFQGFGEQFF TGTGCCAGCAGCTTTCAGGGGTTTGGTGAGCAGTTCTTC NA TRBJ2-1 TRBV7-9 NA
CASSPRQGTNTGELFF TGTGCTAGCAGCCCCAGACAGGGGACGAACACCGGGGAGCTGTTTTTT NA TRBJ2-2 TRBV7-7 TRBD1
CASSLPVPGNTIYF TGTGCCAGCAGCTTGCCTGTCCCTGGAAACACCATATATTTT NA TRBJ1-3 TRBV5-4 NA
CASSLGAPGTGELFF TGTGCCAGCAGCTTAGGGGCACCAGGCACCGGGGAGCTGTTTTTT once TRBJ2-2 TRBV5-6 NA
CASSPEAPTIYGYTF TGTGCCAGCTCACCAGAGGCTCCGACCATCTATGGCTACACCTTC NA TRBJ1-2 TRBV18 NA
CASSGGQGNVGYTF TGTGCCAGCAGTGGGGGACAGGGGAATGTTGGCTACACCTTC NA TRBJ1-2 TRBV25-1 TRBD1
CAWRSGQGAHLGQPQHF TGTGCCTGGAGAAGTGGACAGGGGGCCCACCTAGGTCAGCCCCAGCATTTT NA TRBJ1-5 TRBV30 TRBD1
CSVRRQGAGNEQFF TGCAGCGTGAGGAGACAGGGGGCCGGTAATGAGCAGTTCTTC NA TRBJ2-1 TRBV29-1 TRBD1